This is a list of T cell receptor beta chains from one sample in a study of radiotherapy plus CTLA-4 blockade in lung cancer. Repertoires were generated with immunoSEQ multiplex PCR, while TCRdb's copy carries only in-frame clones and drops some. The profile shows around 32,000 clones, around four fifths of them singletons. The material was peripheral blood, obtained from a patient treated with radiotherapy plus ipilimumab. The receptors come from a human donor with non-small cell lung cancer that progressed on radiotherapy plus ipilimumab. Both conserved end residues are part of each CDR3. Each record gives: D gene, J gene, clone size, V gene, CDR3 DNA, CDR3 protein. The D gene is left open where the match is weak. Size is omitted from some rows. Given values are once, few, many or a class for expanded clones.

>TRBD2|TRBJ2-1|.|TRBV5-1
TGCGCCAGCAGCTTGGAACGGCTAGCGGGGGTTCGCTCCTACAATGAGCAGTTCTTC
CASSLERLAGVRSYNEQFF
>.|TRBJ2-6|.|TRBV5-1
TGCGCCAGCAGCTCCACCGGGACTGATGGGGCCAACGTCCTGACTTTC
CASSSTGTDGANVLTF
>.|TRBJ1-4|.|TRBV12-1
TGTGCCAGCAGCTTGTCCTGGGGGGGGCTTGGTGAAAAACTGTTTTTT
CASSLSWGGLGEKLFF
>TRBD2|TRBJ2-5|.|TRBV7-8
TGTGCCAGCAGCTTAGAAAGAACTAGCGGGGGGGCCGAGACCCAGTACTTC
CASSLERTSGGAETQYF
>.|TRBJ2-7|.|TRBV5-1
TGCGCCAGCAGCTTGTTCGGGGCCTACGAGCAGTACTTC
CASSLFGAYEQYF
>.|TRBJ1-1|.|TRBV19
TGTGCCAGTAGTATAGTGGTCAGCGCAGACACTGAAGCTTTCTTT
CASSIVVSADTEAFF
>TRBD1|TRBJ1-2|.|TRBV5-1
TGCGCCAGCAGCGATGGGACAGGGGGATATGGCTACACCTTC
CASSDGTGGYGYTF
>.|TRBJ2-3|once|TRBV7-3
TGTGCCAGCAGCTTAGCGGGCGGGGCCACAGATACGCAGTATTTT
CASSLAGGATDTQYF
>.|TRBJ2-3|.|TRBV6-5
TGTGCCAGCAGTTACGCAGGGATAAGCACAGATACGCAGTATTTT
CASSYAGISTDTQYF
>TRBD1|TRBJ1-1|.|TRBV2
TGTGCCAGCAGCCCTCTGGACAGGGAGGCTGAAGCTTTCTTT
CASSPLDREAEAFF
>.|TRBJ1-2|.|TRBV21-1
TGTGCCAGCAGCAAAAGTTTATCCGTCACAGAAAATTATGGCTACACCTTC
CASSKSLSVTENYGYTF
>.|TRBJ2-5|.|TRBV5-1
TGCGCCAGCGGGCCCTACCAAGAGACCCAGTACTTC
CASGPYQETQYF
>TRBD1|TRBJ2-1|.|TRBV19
TGTGCCAGTAGTGGTAGAAGCAGGGGGCTAAATGAGCAGTTCTTC
CASSGRSRGLNEQFF
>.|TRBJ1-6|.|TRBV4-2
TGTGCCAGCAGCCAAGAGTTACAGGGACAACCAAATTCACCCCTCCACTTT
CASSQELQGQPNSPLHF
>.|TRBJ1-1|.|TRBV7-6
TGTGCCAGCAGTACAAGCACTGAAGCTTTCTTT
CASSTSTEAFF
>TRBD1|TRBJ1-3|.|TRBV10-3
TGTGCCACCCCGGACAGGGGGCACCGAGCCTCTGGAAACACCATATATTTT
CATPDRGHRASGNTIYF
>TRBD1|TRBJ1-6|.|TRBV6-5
TGTGCCAGCGGGGGACAGGGGTATAATTCACCCCTCCACTTT
CASGGQGYNSPLHF
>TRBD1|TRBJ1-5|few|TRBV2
TGTGCCAGCAGAACCGGGACAGGGGGCGCCGGAAGCAATCAGCCCCAGCATTTT
CASRTGTGGAGSNQPQHF
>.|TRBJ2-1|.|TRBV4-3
TGCGCCAGCAGCCAAGATCTGGCCACATACAATGAGCAGTTCTTC
CASSQDLATYNEQFF
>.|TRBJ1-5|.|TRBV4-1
TGCGCCAGCAGCCAAGCCCACTACAATCAGCCCCAGCATTTT
CASSQAHYNQPQHF
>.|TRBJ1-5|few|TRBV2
TGTGCCAGCAGAACACAGGGATCCCCTAATCAGCCCCAGCATTTT
CASRTQGSPNQPQHF
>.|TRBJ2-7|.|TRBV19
TGTGCCAGTAGAAAAGCCGTAACCTACGAGCAGTACTTC
CASRKAVTYEQYF
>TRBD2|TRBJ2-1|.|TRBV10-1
TGCGCCAGCAGTGCGGGACTAGCGGGGGGTCATGAGCAGTTCTTC
CASSAGLAGGHEQFF
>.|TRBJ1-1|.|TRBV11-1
TGTGCCAGCAGCTTAGCTGGGACTTTAATCACTGAAGCTTTCTTT
CASSLAGTLITEAFF
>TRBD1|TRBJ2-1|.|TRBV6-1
TGTGCCAGCAGTGAAGGGGACAGGGGATACAATGAGCAGTTCTTC
CASSEGDRGYNEQFF
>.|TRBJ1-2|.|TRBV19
TGTGCCAGTAGTATGGCACAGCCCTACTATGGCTACACCTTC
CASSMAQPYYGYTF
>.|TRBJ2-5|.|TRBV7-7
TGTGCTAGCAGCTTAGGTAGCGGATTCCAAGAGACCCAGTACTTC
CASSLGSGFQETQYF
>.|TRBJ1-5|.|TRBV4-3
TGCGCCAGCAGCCAAGATCCCCCCGGGACTGGTTCAAGATCGCCCCAGCATTTT
CASSQDPPGTGSRSPQHF
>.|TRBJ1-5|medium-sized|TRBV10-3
TGTGCCATCAGTGAGAGGGCAGGGGCCCAGCCCCAGCATTTT
CAISERAGAQPQHF
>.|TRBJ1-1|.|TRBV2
TGTGCCAGCAGTACCGCCGCGTCCGGCACTGAAGCTTTCTTT
CASSTAASGTEAFF
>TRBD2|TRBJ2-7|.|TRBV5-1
TGCGCCAGCAGCTTGGCCCCTAGCGGGGAACCGCCCTACGAGCAGTACTTC
CASSLAPSGEPPYEQYF
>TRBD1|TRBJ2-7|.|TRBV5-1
TGCGCCAGCAGCCCGGGACAGGGACGAAACGAGCAGTACTTC
CASSPGQGRNEQYF
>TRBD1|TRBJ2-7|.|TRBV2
TGTGCCAGCAGTGGCGGGACAGGGTCCTACGAGCAGTACTTC
CASSGGTGSYEQYF
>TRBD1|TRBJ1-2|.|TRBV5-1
TGCGCCAGCAGCCCGGGACAGGGGTATGGCTACACCTTC
CASSPGQGYGYTF
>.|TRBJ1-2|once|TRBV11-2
TGTGCCAGCAGCTTAATCCCAGGACTCTATGGCTACACCTTC
CASSLIPGLYGYTF
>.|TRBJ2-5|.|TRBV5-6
TGTGCCAGCAGCTTGGGGGCAGGGATGGGAGAGACCCAGTACTTC
CASSLGAGMGETQYF
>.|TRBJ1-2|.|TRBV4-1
TGCGCCAGCAGCCAAACGGGGAACTATGGCTACACCTTC
CASSQTGNYGYTF
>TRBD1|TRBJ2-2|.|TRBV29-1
TGCAGCGTCGAACAGGGGGGTAGGGGTACCGGGGAGCTGTTTTTT
CSVEQGGRGTGELFF
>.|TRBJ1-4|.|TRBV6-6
TGTGCCAGCAGTTCCTACGAGGTTGTTAATGAAAAACTGTTTTTT
CASSSYEVVNEKLFF
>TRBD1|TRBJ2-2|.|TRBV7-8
TGTGCCAGCAGCTCGGGGGCCAGACAGGGGTGGGCCGGGGAGCTGTTTTTT
CASSSGARQGWAGELFF
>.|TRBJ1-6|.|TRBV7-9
TGTGCCAGCAGCTTAACAGTGATTCATTCACCCCTCCACTTT
CASSLTVIHSPLHF
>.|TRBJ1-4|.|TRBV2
TGTGCCAGCAGTCAGGGCGCACTGAATGAAAAACTGTTTTTT
CASSQGALNEKLFF
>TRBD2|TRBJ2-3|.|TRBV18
TGTGCCAGCTCGCCCAAACTCCTAGCGGGGGGGTCCGGAGATACGCAGTATTTT
CASSPKLLAGGSGDTQYF
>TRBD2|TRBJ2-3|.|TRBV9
TGTGCCAGCAGCGTAGGAGTAGCGGGGGTGGCGGATACGCAGTATTTT
CASSVGVAGVADTQYF
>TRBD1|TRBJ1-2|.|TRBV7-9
TGTGCCAGCGGGAAGGGACAGGGTGGCTATGGCTACACCTTC
CASGKGQGGYGYTF
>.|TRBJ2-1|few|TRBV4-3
TGCGCCAGCAGCCACCAAGATGAGGGGCAGTTCTTC
CASSHQDEGQFF
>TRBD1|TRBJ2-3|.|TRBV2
TGTGCCAGCAGTTTGGTGACAGGGGCCGGCACAGATACGCAGTATTTT
CASSLVTGAGTDTQYF
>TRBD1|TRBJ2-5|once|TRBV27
TGTGCCAGCAGTTTCCAGGGACAGGGGAGTGAGACCCAGTACTTC
CASSFQGQGSETQYF
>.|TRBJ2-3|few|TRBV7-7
TGTGCTAGCAGCTTTAGCGTCACAGATACGCAGTATTTT
CASSFSVTDTQYF
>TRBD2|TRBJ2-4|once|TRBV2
TGTGCCAGCAGTGAGGGCGGGGGGGACATTCAGTACTTC
CASSEGGGDIQYF
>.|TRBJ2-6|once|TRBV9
TGTGCCAGCAGCGGAGGGGGGGTGATTAGAGCCAACGTCCTGACTTTC
CASSGGGVIRANVLTF
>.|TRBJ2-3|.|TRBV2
TGTGCCAGCAAGGGGTGGGGGGGCACAGATACGCAGTATTTT
CASKGWGGTDTQYF
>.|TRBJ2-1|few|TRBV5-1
TGCGCCAGCAGCTTGCCGGGGTTATCCTACAATGAGCAGTTCTTC
CASSLPGLSYNEQFF
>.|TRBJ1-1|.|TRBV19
TGTGCCAGTAAGCTGCTTGAGGGTTTTGAAGCTTTCTTT
CASKLLEGFEAFF
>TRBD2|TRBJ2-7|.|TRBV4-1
TGCGCCAGCAGCCAAAGCGGGGCCGGGGAGCAGTACTTC
CASSQSGAGEQYF
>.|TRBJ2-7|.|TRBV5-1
TGCGCCAGCAGCTTGGAGGTCGGGGTATCCGAGCAGTACTTC
CASSLEVGVSEQYF
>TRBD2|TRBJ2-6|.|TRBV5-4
TGTGCCAGCAGCTTGGGAGCTAGCGGGGTCGGGGCCAACGTCCTGACTTTC
CASSLGASGVGANVLTF
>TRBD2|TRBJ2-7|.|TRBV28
TGTGCCAGCAGTTTGGGACAAATACTAGGACTAGCGGGGGGCCCGAGCTCCTACGAGCAGTACTTC
CASSLGQILGLAGGPSSYEQYF
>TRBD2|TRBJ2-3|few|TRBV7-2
TGTGCCAGCAGCTTAGCCCCTTTGGGCGGGGGGAAAGATACGCAGTATTTT
CASSLAPLGGGKDTQYF